These 32 T cell receptor beta chains were all obtained from the same sample, sequenced in a study of cytomegalovirus exposure and HLA in healthy donors. The PCR employed 60 Vbeta primers together with 13 Jbeta primers. TCRdb's copy holds only in-frame clones and misses some; the assay was immunoSEQ multiplex PCR. The sample holds approximately 120,000 clones; roughly three quarters are singletons and the top ten take less than 15%. Sequenced sample: PBMCs. The receptors here all came from a woman in her thirties or forties in good health and CMV-seropositive.

This clone is a singleton in its sample. V usage is TRBV2 and J usage is TRBJ1-1; no clear D gene. The CDR3 totals 13 residues. The germline V and J ends were trimmed by 10 bases and 1 base, with 13 bases remaining between them. Germline V lookup: CDR1 SNHLY, CDR2 FYNNEI. CDR3 amino acids: CATREPQNTEAFF. The CDR3 DNA is TGTGCCACGAGGGAGCCGCAGAACACTGAAGCTTTCTTT.

This clone was seen a handful of times. This rearrangement joins TRBV5-6 to TRBJ2-4; 12 positions match TRBD2. The CDR3 has 14 amino acids. After removal of 3 bases from V and 6 bases from J, the junction contained 1 base not matched to a gene. CDR1 and CDR2 from the germline V gene are SGHDT and YYEEEE. The CDR3 DNA sequence: TGTGCCAGCAGCTCGACTAGCGGGGGAAACATTCAGTACTTC. It is translated as CASSSTSGGNIQYF. Filled out from reference TRBV5-6 and TRBJ2-4, the complete variable domain reads DAGVTQSPTHLIKTRGQQVTLRCSPKSGHDTVSWYQQALGQGPQFIFQYYEEEERQRGNFPDRFSGHQFPNYSSELNVNALLLGDSALYLCASSSTSGGNIQYFGAGTRLSVL.

The gene calls are TRBV2 and TRBJ2-3, with 13 nucleotides matching TRBD2. The CDR3 contains 15 residues. Germline V gives CDR1 SNHLY, CDR2 FYNNEI. V trimming: 8 bases; J trimming: 6 bases; junction bases outside the gene matches: 8. The CDR3 is CASQSGLAGLDTQYF. CDR3 sequence (DNA): TGTGCCAGCCAATCGGGACTAGCGGGGTTGGATACGCAGTATTTT.

This chain connects TRBV6-1 to TRBJ1-2; TRBD1 might be the D (5 bases). Germline-derived CDR1 and CDR2 are MNHNS and SASEGT. V lost 8 bases and J lost 3, with 13 bases in between. The CDR3 runs to 13 residues. CDR3 sequence: CASQTAAYYGYTF. Here the CDR3 DNA reads TGTGCCAGCCAGACAGCCGCCTACTATGGCTACACCTTC.

This clone was detected only a few times. The rearrangement uses TRBV18 and TRBJ1-2, with 10 bases fitting TRBD1. Germline V lookup: CDR1 KGHSH, CDR2 LQKENI. The CDR3 has 16 amino acids. V trimming: 10 bases; J trimming: 7 bases; junction bases outside the gene matches: 18. The CDR3 coding sequence is TGTGCCACCTACAGGGACAGGGGCCTACTAACAAGTGGCTACACCTTC. This encodes CATYRDRGLLTSGYTF. The full variable domain, completed using reference TRBV18 and TRBJ1-2, is NAGVMQNPRHLVRRRGQEARLRCSPMKGHSHVYWYRQLPEEGLKFMVYLQKENIIDESGMPKERFSAEFPKEGPSILRIQQVVRGDSAAYFCATYRDRGLLTSGYTFGSGTRLTVV.

The chain is built from TRBV5-1 and TRBJ2-6, with TRBD1 as a possible D gene (6 bases). Germline V gives CDR1 SGHRS, CDR2 YFSETQ. V lost 2 bases and J lost 0, with 18 bases in between. CDR3 length: 19 amino acids. In DNA form, the CDR3 reads TGCGCCAGCAGCTTCGTGGGGGCCATTGTGGGCTCTGGGGCCAACGTCCTGACTTTC. Its protein is CASSFVGAIVGSGANVLTF.

The CDR3 region is CASSVFTGANVLTF. CDR3 DNA sequence: TGTGCCAGCAGTGTATTCACTGGGGCCAACGTCCTGACTTTC. This chain connects TRBV27 to TRBJ2-6, with D hard to call. Germline loops: CDR1 MNHEY, CDR2 SMNVEV (reference sequence). CDR3 length: 14 amino acids. V was shortened by 5 bases and J by 2 bases, with 7 bases between the two germline ends.

This clone was counted only a few times. The rearrangement uses TRBV6-5 and TRBJ2-7; no reliable D call. The CDR3 runs to 13 residues. V lost 1 base, J lost 1 base, and 5 bases lay in between. CDR1 and CDR2 (germline): MNHEY, SVGAGI. This CDR3 reads CASSYFPSYEQYF. CDR3 nucleotide sequence: TGTGCCAGCAGTTACTTCCCTTCCTACGAGCAGTACTTC.

J is TRBJ2-1 and V is TRBV9, with TRBD2 identical over 9 bases. The germline CDR1 and CDR2 sequences are SGDLS and YYNGEE. The CDR3 is 16 amino acids. J lost 8 bases, V lost 0 bases, and 9 bases had no gene match. CDR3 nucleotide sequence: TGTGCCAGCAGCGTAGGGGCTAGCGGGGTATGGGATGAGCAGTTCTTC. The encoded protein is CASSVGASGVWDEQFF.

V usage is TRBV10-3 and J usage is TRBJ1-5, with TRBD1 as a possible D gene (6 bases). CDR3 length: 13 amino acids. Germline V gene data show CDR1 as ENHRY and CDR2 as SYGVKD. Trimming left V 6 bases short and J 6 bases short, with 12 bases between. The CDR3 sequence: CAISSPGAQPQHF. The CDR3 nucleotides read TGTGCCATCAGCTCTCCAGGGGCTCAGCCCCAGCATTTT.

In this sample, this clone turned up a few times. The chain joins TRBV5-1 to TRBJ2-7; maybe TRBD2 (5 bases). V shed 5 bases and J shed 2 bases, with 17 bases lying between them. Germline V gene sequence: CDR1 SGHRS, CDR2 YFSETQ. The length of the CDR3 is 15 residues. CDR3 DNA: TGCGCCAGCAGGCCCTCCCTAGCTAAGGCCTACGAGCAGTACTTC. Translation: CASRPSLAKAYEQYF. Variable domain in full (rest from reference TRBV5-1 and TRBJ2-7): KAGVTQTPRYLIKTRGQQVTLSCSPISGHRSVSWYQQTPGQGLQFLFEYFSETQRNKGNFPGRFSGRQFSNSRSEMNVSTLELGDSALYLCASRPSLAKAYEQYFGPGTRLTVT.

The sample holds a few counts of this clone. This chain connects TRBV5-5 to TRBJ2-1; tentatively, D is TRBD2 (6 bases). The CDR3 loop spans 18 amino acids. Germline V lookup: CDR1 SGHKS, CDR2 YYEKEE (reference sequence). V lost 0 bases to trimming and J lost 0 bases, with 16 bases between them. Written as DNA, the CDR3 is TGTGCCAGCAGCTTGGCAGGTCCGGGAGAGAGCTCCTACAATGAGCAGTTCTTC. Its protein product is CASSLAGPGESSYNEQFF.

The chain couples TRBV5-4 to TRBJ1-6, with a tentative D call TRBD1 (5 bases). CDR1 and CDR2 from the germline V gene are SGHNT and YYREEE (reference sequence). The ends were cut back, 3 bases at V and 7 bases at J, with 14 bases in the middle. The CDR3 runs 15 residues. CDR3 loop: CASSSGRPGNSPLHF. In nucleotides, the CDR3 is TGTGCCAGCAGCTCGGGTCGGCCAGGGAATTCACCCCTCCACTTT.

This chain connects TRBV4-2 to TRBJ2-3, with TRBD2 matching over 15 bases. Unmatched junction bases numbered 6, after V lost 4 bases and J lost 1 base. The CDR3 contains 18 residues. Germline assignment: CDR1 LGHNA and CDR2 YNFKEQ. The CDR3 reads CASSPGTSGGMGTDTQYF. Written as DNA, the CDR3 is TGTGCCAGCAGCCCAGGGACTAGCGGGGGGATGGGCACAGATACGCAGTATTTT.

The rearrangement joins TRBV10-3 to TRBJ1-2; TRBD1 might be the D (5 bases). Germline CDR1 ENHRY, CDR2 SYGVKD. The V gene lost 3 bases and the J gene lost 4 bases, with 12 bases spanning the gap. The CDR3 has 14 residues. CDR3 protein: CAISDGVQVYGYTF. As DNA, the CDR3 is TGTGCCATCAGTGATGGCGTACAGGTCTATGGCTACACCTTC.

The J gene is TRBJ1-2, the V gene TRBV14; 7 nucleotides match TRBD1. V gave up 5 bases and J gave up 6 bases; unmatched junction bases: 6. CDR1 is SGHDN, CDR2 FVKESK, per germline. The CDR3 runs 13 residues. CDR3 sequence reads: CASSARTGDGYTF. In DNA form, the CDR3 reads TGTGCCAGCAGCGCTCGGACAGGAGATGGCTACACCTTC.

The chain combines TRBV5-1 with TRBJ2-5, with D uncertain. Trimming stripped 4 bases from V and 2 bases from J, with 9 bases between. The CDR3 contains 13 residues. CDR1 is SGHRS and CDR2 is YFSETQ in the germline V gene. The CDR3 region has the DNA TGCGCCAGCAGCCCCCCCGAGCAAGAGACCCAGTACTTC. The encoded protein is CASSPPEQETQYF.

CDR3 nucleotide sequence: TGCGCCAGCAGCTCCCGAGAGTCCTACAATGAGCAGTTCTTC. Amino acids: CASSSRESYNEQFF. The chain links TRBV5-1 to TRBJ2-1; D is uncertain. Germline V lookup: CDR1 SGHRS, CDR2 YFSETQ. Trimming took off 3 bases at V and 1 base at J, with 8 bases between the two ends. CDR3 length: 14 amino acids.

The rearrangement joins TRBV13 to TRBJ2-7; D remains ambiguous. Trimming stripped 3 bases from V and 3 bases from J, with 3 bases between. The CDR3 sequence is 11 residues long. CDR1 and CDR2 (germline): PRHDT, FYEKMQ (reference sequence). The CDR3 reads CASSFYYEQYF. For the CDR3, the DNA is TGTGCCAGCAGCTTCTACTACGAGCAGTACTTC.

J is TRBJ1-2 and V is TRBV6-5; no firm D call. The CDR3 has 16 amino acids. The V gene lost 2 bases and the J gene lost 4 bases, with 17 bases spanning the gap. Per the germline V gene, CDR1 is MNHEY and CDR2 is SVGAGI. The chain's CDR3 is CASSYSHPPGSYGYTF. The CDR3 bases are TGTGCCAGCAGTTACAGCCATCCGCCAGGCTCCTATGGCTACACCTTC.

The gene calls are TRBV27 and TRBJ2-7; D is ambiguous. Germline V lookup: CDR1 MNHEY, CDR2 SMNVEV (reference sequence). CDR3 size: 13 residues. V shed 3 bases and J shed 5 bases, with 11 bases lying between them. CDR3 region: CASSFSGLDEQYF. The CDR3 DNA sequence: TGTGCCAGCAGTTTTTCCGGGTTGGACGAGCAGTACTTC.

This clone was seen more than once but under ten times. The chain combines TRBV6-1 with TRBJ1-4, with unresolved D. The germline V gene encodes CDR1 MNHNS and CDR2 SASEGT. Trimming removed 6 bases from V and 8 bases from J, with 19 bases in between. CDR3 length equals 15 residues. This chain's CDR3 is CASSAMRALGEKLFF. Written as DNA, the CDR3 is TGTGCCAGCAGCGCTATGAGGGCGTTAGGGGAAAAACTGTTTTTT.

V and J are TRBV18 and TRBJ2-7, with 10 nucleotides matching TRBD1. CDR3 length: 14 amino acids. The J segment lost 3 bases and the V segment lost 6 bases, leaving 5 bases of the junction unmatched. CDR1 is KGHSH and CDR2 is LQKENI in the germline V gene. The chain's CDR3 is CASSLGQGGYEQYF. The DNA for the CDR3 is TGTGCCAGCTCGCTCGGACAGGGGGGCTACGAGCAGTACTTC.

The V and J genes are TRBV7-9 and TRBJ2-2; 7 bases match TRBD1. Trimming took 3 bases from V and 2 from J; bases not matched to a gene: 3. CDR3 length: 15 amino acids. Germline CDR1 is SEHNR and CDR2 is FQNEAQ (reference sequence). The CDR3 is CASSFRQGNTGELFF. The CDR3 bases are TGTGCCAGCAGCTTCCGACAGGGCAACACCGGGGAGCTGTTTTTT.

The chain has TRBV2 and TRBJ1-4; D is uncertain. Trimming stripped 0 bases from V and 4 bases from J, with 9 bases between. The length of the CDR3 is 15 residues. The germline CDR1 and CDR2 sequences are SNHLY and FYNNEI. The DNA of the CDR3 is TGTGCCAGCAGTGAAGCGCTGGGAGTTAATGAAAAACTGTTTTTT. Translation gives CASSEALGVNEKLFF.

This clone has just a few counts. This rearrangement joins TRBV5-1 to TRBJ1-1; D perhaps matches TRBD1 (6 bases). In germline, CDR1 is SGHRS, CDR2 YFSETQ. There are 17 residues in the CDR3. V lost 4 bases to trimming and J lost 1 base, with 20 bases between them. The CDR3, as DNA: TGCGCCAGCAGCAACTATCGCTACAGGGATGGGAACACTGAAGCTTTCTTT. As protein: CASSNYRYRDGNTEAFF.

In this sample, this clone turned up a few times. The chain employs TRBV5-1 and TRBJ1-4; TRBD1 matches 11 bases. The CDR3 is made up of 14 amino acids. The ends lost 2 bases at V and 7 bases at J; junction bases unmatched: 1. CDR1 and CDR2 from the germline V gene are SGHRS and YFSETQ. The CDR3 DNA is TGCGCCAGCAGCTTTGGGACAGGGGGTGAAAAACTGTTTTTT. Amino acid sequence: CASSFGTGGEKLFF.

This chain uses TRBV7-2 with TRBJ2-2; D perhaps matches TRBD1 (5 bases). There are 14 residues in the CDR3. Trimming left V 1 base short and J 6 bases short, with 9 bases between. CDR1 and CDR2 (germline): SGHTA, FQGNSA. The DNA for the CDR3 is TGTGCCAGCAGCTTAGGCTGGGGCGCCGGGGAGCTGTTTTTT. Translating it yields CASSLGWGAGELFF. The full variable domain, in which reference TRBV7-2 and TRBJ2-2 provide the parts outside the CDR3, is GAGVSQSPSNKVTEKGKDVELRCDPISGHTALYWYRQSLGQGLEFLIYFQGNSAPDKSGLPSDRFSAERTGGSVSTLTIQRTQQEDSAVYLCASSLGWGAGELFFGEGSRLTVL.

The chain links TRBV6-1 to TRBJ1-1, with a possible D match to TRBD1 (6 bases). CDR3 length: 15 amino acids. The V and J ends lost 1 base and 5 bases respectively, with 14 bases between them. The germline V gene has CDR1 MNHNS and CDR2 SASEGT. The CDR3 DNA sequence: TGTGCCAGCAGTGAAGGACAGGTTGCCGGGACTGAAGCTTTCTTT. The encoded protein is CASSEGQVAGTEAFF.

The chain recombines TRBV19 with TRBJ2-2, with D perhaps matching TRBD1 (6 bases). Germline CDR1 LNHDA, CDR2 SQIVND (reference sequence). This CDR3 region has 18 residues. V was clipped by 4 bases and J by 3 bases, with 21 bases between them. The CDR3 here is CASSTDPQGSIHTGELFF. For the CDR3, the DNA is TGTGCCAGTAGTACCGATCCACAGGGAAGTATACACACCGGGGAGCTGTTTTTT.

CDR3 loop: CASSLVLWGEETQYF. CDR3 nucleotides: TGTGCCAGCAGCTTAGTGCTTTGGGGAGAAGAGACCCAGTACTTC. The chain uses TRBV7-9 and TRBJ2-5; weak D call: TRBD2 (5 bases). The CDR3 consists of 15 residues. Looked up from germline, CDR1 is SEHNR and CDR2 is FQNEAQ (reference sequence). Trimming took off 1 base at V and 3 bases at J, with 12 bases between the two ends.

The table lists this clone with a few counts. The J gene is TRBJ1-5, the V gene TRBV6-1, with 7 nucleotides matching TRBD1. The CDR3 consists of 14 residues. CDR1 is MNHNS and CDR2 is SASEGT in the germline V gene. Trimming removed 5 bases from V and 2 bases from J; junction bases left unmatched: 3. In DNA, the CDR3 is TGTGCCAGCAGTCCTACAGGGGGCAATCAGCCCCAGCATTTT. It codes for CASSPTGGNQPQHF.